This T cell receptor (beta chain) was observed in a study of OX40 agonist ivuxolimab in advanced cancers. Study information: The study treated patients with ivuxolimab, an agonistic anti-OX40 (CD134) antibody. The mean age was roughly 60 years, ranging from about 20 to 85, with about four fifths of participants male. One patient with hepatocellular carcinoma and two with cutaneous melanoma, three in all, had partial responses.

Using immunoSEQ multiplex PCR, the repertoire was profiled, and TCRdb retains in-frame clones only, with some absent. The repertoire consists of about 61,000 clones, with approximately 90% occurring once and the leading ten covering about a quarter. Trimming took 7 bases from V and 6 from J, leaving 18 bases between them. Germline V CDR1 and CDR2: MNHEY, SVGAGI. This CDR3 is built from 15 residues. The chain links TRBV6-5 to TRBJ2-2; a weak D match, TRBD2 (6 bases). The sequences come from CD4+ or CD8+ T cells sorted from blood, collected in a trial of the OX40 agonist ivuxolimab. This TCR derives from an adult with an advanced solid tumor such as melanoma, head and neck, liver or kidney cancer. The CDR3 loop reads CASTPSLARPGELFF. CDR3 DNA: TGTGCCAGCACCCCGTCCCTAGCGCGGCCCGGGGAGCTGTTTTTT.